The 16 T cell receptor beta chains below were found in one sample sequenced in a study of cytomegalovirus exposure and HLA in healthy donors. The primer mix had 60 Vbeta and 13 Jbeta primers. Clones were sequenced by immunoSEQ multiplex PCR, and TCRdb holds only the in-frame ones, with some missing. The sample has about 130,000 clones, around 74% seen once. The sample comprised PBMCs. All receptors derive from a woman aged 45-60 years in good health and CMV-seropositive.

The J gene is TRBJ2-1, the V gene TRBV19; 9 bases map to TRBD1. The CDR3 extends over 14 amino acids. V lost 5 bases, J lost 1 base, and 0 bases stayed unmatched. CDR1 and CDR2 from the germline V gene are LNHDA and SQIVND (reference sequence). The CDR3 here is CASSDRGSYNEQFF. CDR3 bases: TGTGCCAGTAGTGACAGGGGGTCCTACAATGAGCAGTTCTTC.

This clone has only a few counts. The chain joins TRBV4-1 to TRBJ1-6; D possibly corresponds to TRBD1 (5 bases). The CDR3 has 15 residues. Germline-derived CDR1 and CDR2 are MGHRA and YSYEKL. V was trimmed by 1 base and J by 8 bases, leaving 12 bases between them. CDR3 amino acids: CASSQAGGGDSPLHF. In nucleotides, the CDR3 is TGCGCCAGCAGCCAAGCTGGTGGAGGGGATTCACCCCTCCACTTT.

The rearrangement uses TRBV6-4 and TRBJ2-3; D perhaps matches TRBD2 (6 bases). Trimming took 0 bases from V and 4 from J, leaving 8 bases between them. Germline CDR1 MRHNA, CDR2 SNTAGT. The CDR3 runs 14 residues. Here the CDR3 reads CASSDSGEADTQYF. The CDR3 coding sequence is TGTGCCAGCAGTGACTCCGGGGAGGCAGATACGCAGTATTTT.

In its sample, this clone ranks as medium-sized. This rearrangement joins TRBV4-3 to TRBJ1-5; D not certain. The V gene's germline CDR1 is LGHNA and CDR2 YSLEER. The V and J ends lost 0 bases and 6 bases respectively, with 6 bases between them. The CDR3 has 13 amino acids. The CDR3 nucleotides read TGCGCCAGCAGCCAAGATCCGTCTCAGCCCCAGCATTTT. Its protein product is CASSQDPSQPQHF.

The rearrangement uses TRBV5-6 and TRBJ2-2; tentatively, D is TRBD1 (5 bases). Trimming pared 0 bases from V and 7 bases from J, leaving 10 bases between. The CDR3 is made up of 14 amino acids. Germline CDR1 reads SGHDT; CDR2 reads YYEEEE. The CDR3 loop is CASSLVRAGGELFF. DNA of the CDR3: TGTGCCAGCAGCTTGGTCAGGGCTGGCGGGGAGCTGTTTTTT. The full variable domain, with the rest looked up from reference TRBV5-6 and TRBJ2-2, is DAGVTQSPTHLIKTRGQQVTLRCSPKSGHDTVSWYQQALGQGPQFIFQYYEEEERQRGNFPDRFSGHQFPNYSSELNVNALLLGDSALYLCASSLVRAGGELFFGEGSRLTVL.

V and J are TRBV5-1 and TRBJ2-3; D is undetermined. Germline V gene sequence: CDR1 SGHRS, CDR2 YFSETQ. V gave up 4 bases and J gave up 3 bases, with 6 bases separating them. This CDR3 contains 12 residues. CDR3 sequence: CASSEQTDTQYF. The CDR3 DNA reads as TGCGCCAGCAGCGAACAGACAGATACGCAGTATTTT.

This chain links TRBV4-1 with TRBJ2-5; D unresolved. Germline lookup yields CDR1 MGHRA and CDR2 YSYEKL. The CDR3 has 13 residues. The ends were cut back, 1 base at V and 5 bases at J, with 8 bases in the middle. The CDR3 reads CASSQVLRETQYF. CDR3 nucleotides: TGCGCCAGCAGCCAAGTTCTCAGGGAGACCCAGTACTTC.

The rearrangement uses TRBV10-3 and TRBJ1-2; D is possibly TRBD1 (6 bases). CDR1 is ENHRY and CDR2 is SYGVKD in the germline V gene. The CDR3 is made up of 12 amino acids. Trimming removed 4 bases from V and 5 bases from J, with 8 bases in between. The CDR3 DNA sequence: TGTGCCATCAGTGGTACAGGGTATGGCTACACCTTC. It specifies CAISGTGYGYTF.

The chain combines TRBV6-5 with TRBJ2-2, with 7 bases matching TRBD1. CDR1 MNHEY and CDR2 SVGAGI come from the germline V gene. J lost 7 bases, V lost 5 bases, and 10 bases had no gene match. This CDR3 region has 15 residues. The CDR3 DNA reads TGTGCCAGCAGTAAAAACAAGGGGGCCCACGGGGAGCTGTTTTTT. The encoded protein is CASSKNKGAHGELFF.

This clone has a single count. The chain has TRBV15 and TRBJ1-5; 10 nucleotides agree with TRBD1. Germline V gives CDR1 LNHNV, CDR2 YYDKDF (reference sequence). The CDR3 sequence is 16 residues long. V gave up 5 bases and J gave up 4 bases; unmatched junction bases: 8. The CDR3 loop reads CATSGDRGGRNQPQHF. The CDR3 DNA reads as TGTGCCACCAGCGGGGACAGGGGAGGAAGGAATCAGCCCCAGCATTTT. Combining the CDR3 with reference TRBV15 and TRBJ1-5 gives the whole variable domain DAMVIQNPRYQVTQFGKPVTLSCSQTLNHNVMYWYQQKSSQAPKLLFHYYDKDFNNEADTPDNFQSRRPNTSFCFLDIRSPGLGDTAMYLCATSGDRGGRNQPQHFGDGTRLSIL.

This chain links TRBV15 with TRBJ1-3; 12 bases align to TRBD1. Per the germline V gene, CDR1 is LNHNV and CDR2 is YYDKDF (reference sequence). V lost 0 bases, J lost 3 bases, and 12 bases stayed unmatched. This CDR3 has 20 residues. This CDR3 reads CATSRETPGGTGGFGNTIYF. The CDR3, as DNA: TGTGCCACCAGCAGAGAGACCCCGGGAGGGACAGGGGGCTTTGGAAACACCATATATTTT.

This rearrangement joins TRBV29-1 to TRBJ1-2; 10 bases fit TRBD1. The V gene end was trimmed by 1 base and the J gene end by 8 bases; junction bases not matched to a gene: 10. There are 15 residues in the CDR3. CDR1 SQVTM and CDR2 ANQGSEA come from the germline V gene. CDR3 region: CSVEASTGGAGGYTF. Here the CDR3 DNA reads TGCAGCGTTGAAGCCTCGACAGGGGGCGCGGGGGGCTACACCTTC.

The J gene is TRBJ2-4, the V gene TRBV2; D may be TRBD1 (6 bases). Germline V CDR1 and CDR2: SNHLY, FYNNEI. This CDR3 has 14 residues. The V end was cut by 6 bases, the J end by 0 bases, with 9 bases between. The chain's CDR3 is CASRDSLAKNIQYF. The CDR3 DNA reads TGTGCCAGCAGGGACAGTCTAGCCAAAAACATTCAGTACTTC.

The rearrangement uses TRBV5-4 and TRBJ2-1, with 11 bases fitting TRBD2. Looked up from germline, CDR1 is SGHNT and CDR2 is YYREEE (reference sequence). The CDR3 runs to 17 residues. Trimming removed 4 bases from V and 5 bases from J; junction bases left unmatched: 11. The DNA for the CDR3 is TGTGCCAGCAGCCCCGGACCTAGCGGGGGGCGACACAATGAGCAGTTCTTC. Translating gives CASSPGPSGGRHNEQFF.

This rearrangement joins TRBV7-2 to TRBJ1-2; unclear D gene. V lost 1 base and J lost 2, with 8 bases in between. The CDR3 length is 14 residues. Per the germline V gene, CDR1 is SGHTA and CDR2 is FQGNSA. Here the CDR3 DNA reads TGTGCCAGCAGCTTAGACTCCACCAACTATGGCTACACCTTC. Translation: CASSLDSTNYGYTF.

The J gene is TRBJ1-5, the V gene TRBV2; TRBD1 might be the D (5 bases). Germline CDR1 reads SNHLY; CDR2 reads FYNNEI. CDR3 length equals 13 residues. Trimming shortened V by 7 bases and J by 8 bases, and 15 bases separated the two germline ends. CDR3 sequence (DNA): TGTGCCAGCACGGACACCCCTCGCGAGCCCCAGCATTTT. Encoded protein: CASTDTPREPQHF.